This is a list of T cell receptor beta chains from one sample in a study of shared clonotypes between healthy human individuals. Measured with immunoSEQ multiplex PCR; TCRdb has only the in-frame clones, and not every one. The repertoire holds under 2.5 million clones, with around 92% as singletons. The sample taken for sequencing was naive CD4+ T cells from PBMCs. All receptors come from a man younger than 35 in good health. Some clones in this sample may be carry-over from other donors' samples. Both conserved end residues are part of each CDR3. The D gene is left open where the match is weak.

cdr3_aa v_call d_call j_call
CASSLIQGGSTDTQYF TRBV18 - TRBJ2-3
CASRGTASSYEQYF TRBV28 TRBD1 TRBJ2-7
CASSPGTGSYEQYF TRBV5-1 TRBD1 TRBJ2-7
CASSQRQVNTEAFF TRBV4-1 - TRBJ1-1
CASSSGTGRASEAFF TRBV28 TRBD1 TRBJ1-1
CASSRDRGLEQYF TRBV5-1 TRBD1 TRBJ2-7
CASSQDLGQSYEQYF TRBV4-3 TRBD1 TRBJ2-7
CASSAGTVRGYEQYF TRBV7-2 - TRBJ2-7
CASSRDSSGYTF TRBV5-6 TRBD1 TRBJ1-2
CASSPPAGGPQETQYF TRBV18 TRBD2 TRBJ2-5
CASSDGWRGTAYNEQFF TRBV6-4 - TRBJ2-1
CASRSPDQPQHF TRBV28 - TRBJ1-5
CVRSTPGTQASNQPQHF TRBV7-5 - TRBJ1-5
CASSVVGSSYEQYF TRBV9 - TRBJ2-7
CASSRGKDEKLFF TRBV5-4 - TRBJ1-4
CASSTSAGTDTQYF TRBV5-1 - TRBJ2-3
CAIRRDRNNEQFF TRBV10-3 TRBD1 TRBJ2-1
CASSEFPGNTGELFF TRBV25-1 - TRBJ2-2
CASSFRPGQNQETQYF TRBV11-2 TRBD1 TRBJ2-5
CASSRIQGSYGYTF TRBV11-2 - TRBJ1-2
CASRALNTEAFF TRBV6-1 - TRBJ1-1
CASSQESTGTPSPEKLFF TRBV4-1 - TRBJ1-4
CASSWGGRVSYTF TRBV28 - TRBJ1-2
CASSLVGRGYTDTQYF TRBV7-3 TRBD2 TRBJ2-3
CASSFGGTTRTYEQYF TRBV11-2 - TRBJ2-7
CASSDQGRISYNEQFF TRBV5-1 - TRBJ2-1
CASSQARANEQFF TRBV5-1 - TRBJ2-1
CASSPATSGNTIYF TRBV7-9 - TRBJ1-3
CASSQQGARGGYTF TRBV7-2 TRBD1 TRBJ1-2
CASSRDRQSNEKLFF TRBV2 - TRBJ1-4
CASSPDPGLVQETQYF TRBV4-3 - TRBJ2-5
CASSREREVTYEQYF TRBV6-5 TRBD2 TRBJ2-7
CASSEVGSYEQYF TRBV4-1 - TRBJ2-7
CASSEQGGIYEQYF TRBV19 - TRBJ2-7
CASSQGQVEGYTF TRBV18 TRBD1 TRBJ1-2
CASFRGGADEQFF TRBV7-8 - TRBJ2-1
CASSSAIDTQYF TRBV5-1 - TRBJ2-3
CASLSANYGYTF TRBV19 - TRBJ1-2
CASSLRAGPMNTGELFF TRBV27 - TRBJ2-2
CASSPALNTEAFF TRBV5-4 - TRBJ1-1
CASNPHRDSFWSPQHF TRBV5-8 TRBD1 TRBJ1-5
CASSSGGRGHYEQYF TRBV7-8 - TRBJ2-7
CASSMKRSSGANVLTF TRBV19 - TRBJ2-6